Shown below are 9 T cell receptor beta chains from a single sample sequenced in a study of blood T cell repertoires in COVID-19 (TCRdb year 2020). The library relied on the immunoSEQ multiplex PCR assay. This immuneACCESS table, as held by TCRdb, lists in-frame sequences with V and J called but not all clones. Of the missing ones, under half trace to an unresolved V gene in checked studies; the others have no known cause. This sample holds tens of thousands of clones; roughly 90% were observed only once. The top ten clones comprise about 5.8% of the sample. Material: peripheral blood. Receptor source: a man aged 55 to 69 with active COVID-19.

This chain links TRBV15 with TRBJ1-5; perhaps TRBD1 as D (5 bases). This CDR3 is 14 amino acids long. V lost 0 bases, J lost 5 bases, and 8 bases lay in between. Germline V gene lookup returns CDR1 LNHNV and CDR2 YYDKDF (reference sequence). The CDR3 loop is CATSRDGRDQPQHF. DNA of the CDR3: TGTGCCACCAGCAGAGATGGCAGGGATCAGCCCCAGCATTTT.

V is TRBV5-1 and J is TRBJ1-2, with D tentatively TRBD1 (5 bases). V lost 4 bases to trimming and J lost 1 base, with 14 bases between them. The CDR3 covers 15 residues. Looked up from germline, CDR1 is SGHRS and CDR2 is YFSETQ. The DNA of the CDR3 is TGCGCCAGCAGCGGAGGGGCCGGATTTAACTATGGCTACACCTTC. Protein: CASSGGAGFNYGYTF.

This rearrangement joins TRBV28 to TRBJ2-2, with D uncertain. The CDR3 totals 12 residues. Trimming cost V 1 base and J 8 bases, with 5 bases left between them. Germline loops: CDR1 MDHEN, CDR2 SYDVKM. DNA for the CDR3: TGTGCCAGCAGTTTATCTTTTGGGGAGCTGTTTTTT. Protein: CASSLSFGELFF.

V is TRBV11-2 and J is TRBJ2-6; D ambiguous. Germline V gene sequence: CDR1 SGHAT, CDR2 FQNNGV. V gave up 5 bases and J gave up 2 bases, with 10 bases separating them. This CDR3 is 15 amino acids long. CDR3 sequence reads: CASSPGFTGANVLTF. CDR3 DNA sequence: TGTGCCAGCAGCCCAGGTTTCACTGGGGCCAACGTCCTGACTTTC.

J is TRBJ2-5 and V is TRBV7-9, with D hard to call. V was cut by 3 bases and J by 5 bases, with 10 bases left in between. Germline V gene sequence: CDR1 SEHNR, CDR2 FQNEAQ (reference sequence). The CDR3 extends over 13 amino acids. The CDR3 is CASSLKAQETQYF. CDR3 nucleotides: TGTGCCAGCAGCTTGAAAGCACAGGAGACCCAGTACTTC.

The chain couples TRBV29-1 to TRBJ2-7; 11 nucleotides align to TRBD1. The J segment lost 6 bases and the V segment lost 6 bases, leaving 7 bases of the junction unmatched. Germline CDR1 SQVTM, CDR2 ANQGSEA. The CDR3 runs to 13 residues. In DNA, the CDR3 is TGCAGCGTGTGGACAGGGGGCGGCGGCGAGCAGTACTTC. Translated: CSVWTGGGGEQYF.

J is TRBJ1-2 and V is TRBV4-1, with TRBD1 as a possible D gene (6 bases). Germline CDR1 MGHRA, CDR2 YSYEKL. V was clipped by 3 bases and J by 5 bases, with 13 bases between them. This CDR3 has 14 residues. The CDR3 sequence: CASSHPGTLYGYTF. The DNA for the CDR3 is TGCGCCAGCAGCCACCCCGGGACACTGTATGGCTACACCTTC.

The chain couples TRBV9 to TRBJ2-2; 7 bases fit TRBD1. The V and J ends lost 0 bases and 3 bases, in that order; junction bases with no gene match: 2. Germline V gives CDR1 SGDLS, CDR2 YYNGEE. The CDR3 has 15 amino acids. CDR3 in DNA: TGTGCCAGCAGCGTAGAGGGGGCTCACACCGGGGAGCTGTTTTTT. Protein sequence: CASSVEGAHTGELFF.

The rearrangement uses TRBV2 and TRBJ2-7, with 8 bases fitting TRBD1. The trim removed 7 bases at V and 3 bases at J, leaving 5 bases unmatched. Germline assignment: CDR1 SNHLY and CDR2 FYNNEI. The CDR3 extends over 13 amino acids. This CDR3 is CASKRTGLYEQYF. DNA of the CDR3: TGTGCCAGCAAACGGACAGGGCTCTACGAGCAGTACTTC. Looking up the rest from reference TRBV2 and TRBJ2-7 gives the full variable domain: EPEVTQTPSHQVTQMGQEVILRCVPISNHLYFYWYRQILGQKVEFLVSFYNNEISEKSEIFDDQFSVERPDGSNFTLKIRSTKLEDSAMYFCASKRTGLYEQYFGPGTRLTVT.